This TCR beta chain was sequenced for a study of blood T cell repertoires in COVID-19. At the level of the study: Italy, Spain and the United States were the sources of the convalescent and acute COVID-19 samples. Sample material is recorded as cDNA or gDNA derived from T cells, B-cell-depleted T cells, or PBMCs.

Source study methods: From reference gene primer amplification, estimates of nucleated cell counts were derived. Generated by immunoSEQ multiplex PCR, the TCRdb table keeps only in-frame clones and is missing some. The D gene and trimming were derived from the DNA, and the V and J assignments and clone size from that table. The data show roughly 68,000 clones, about 87% seen once. This CDR3 has 15 residues. V trimming: 2 bases; J trimming: 5 bases; junction bases outside the gene matches: 7. The germline V gene encodes CDR1 SNHLY and CDR2 FYNNEI. The sample was peripheral blood. The sequence was obtained from an elderly woman with active COVID-19. This sequence joins TRBV2 and TRBJ2-5, with 8 bases aligning to TRBD1. The CDR3 here is CASSERTGSGETQYF. The CDR3 DNA is TGTGCCAGCAGTGAAAGGACAGGGTCGGGGGAGACCCAGTACTTC. Full variable domain (rest looked up from reference TRBV2 and TRBJ2-5): EPEVTQTPSHQVTQMGQEVILRCVPISNHLYFYWYRQILGQKVEFLVSFYNNEISEKSEIFDDQFSVERPDGSNFTLKIRSTKLEDSAMYFCASSERTGSGETQYFGPGTRLLVL.